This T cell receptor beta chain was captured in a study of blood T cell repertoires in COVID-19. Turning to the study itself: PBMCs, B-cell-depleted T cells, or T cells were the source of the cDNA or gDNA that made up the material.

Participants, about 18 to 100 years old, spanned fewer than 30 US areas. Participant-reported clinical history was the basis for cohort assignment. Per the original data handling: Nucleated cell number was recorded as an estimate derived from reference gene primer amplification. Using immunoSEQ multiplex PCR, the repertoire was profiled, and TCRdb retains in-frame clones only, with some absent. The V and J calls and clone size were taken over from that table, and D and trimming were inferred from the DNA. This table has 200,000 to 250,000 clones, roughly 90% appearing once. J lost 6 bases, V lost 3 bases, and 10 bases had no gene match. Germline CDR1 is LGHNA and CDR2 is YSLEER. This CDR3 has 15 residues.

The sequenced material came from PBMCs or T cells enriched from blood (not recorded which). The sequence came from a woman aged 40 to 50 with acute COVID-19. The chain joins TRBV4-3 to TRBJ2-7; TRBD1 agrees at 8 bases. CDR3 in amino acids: CASSHAWTGNAEQYF. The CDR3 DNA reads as TGCGCCAGCAGCCACGCGTGGACAGGGAACGCCGAGCAGTACTTC.